These T cell receptor beta chains were read from a single sample in a study of CD8+ T cells in alopecia areata. Profiling relied on immunoSEQ multiplex PCR, and the TCRdb table lists in-frame clones only, not all of them. The sample consists of around 190,000 clones, more than 55% of them appearing once. The specimen sequenced was CD8+ T cells sorted from blood. These receptors originate from a human donor in good health. Both conserved end residues are trimmed from each CDR3. The order of the fields is J gene, V gene, CDR3 protein.

>TRBJ2-1|TRBV6-6
ASSYNRGVTEQF
>TRBJ2-1|TRBV15
ATSRDLTPSWNEQF
>TRBJ2-7|TRBV11-2
ASSTVTGNPGQY
>TRBJ2-1|TRBV9
ASSLTGPLDEQF
>TRBJ1-5|TRBV5-6
ASSLGSNQPQH
>TRBJ2-5|TRBV4-1
ASSQEEGLGQETQY
>TRBJ2-3|TRBV13
ASTGGGAQILQY
>TRBJ1-2|TRBV30
AWSPGGVDYT
>TRBJ2-7|TRBV10-3
AISGRRGSSYEQY
>TRBJ2-3|TRBV7-8
ASSLGWTSTDTQY
>TRBJ2-3|TRBV29-1
SGAGLPVERTDTQY
>TRBJ1-6|TRBV13
ASSLRDSNSPLH
>TRBJ2-2|TRBV30
AWILGGLIGELF
>TRBJ1-1|TRBV5-1
ASSSTGDPEAF
>TRBJ1-1|TRBV30
AWNWRNTEAF
>TRBJ2-7|TRBV4-1
ASSQVQGSPYEQY
>TRBJ1-2|TRBV10-2
ASSDGGALGYT
>TRBJ1-1|TRBV5-1
ASSRALWANTEAF
>TRBJ2-2|TRBV7-9
ASSPRQGRAGELF
>TRBJ1-3|TRBV5-1
ASSLKGQQGNTIY
>TRBJ1-5|TRBV5-6
ASSYGNQPQH
>TRBJ1-1|TRBV4-2
ASSLGTAEMNTEAF
>TRBJ1-5|TRBV27
ASRGLGANQPQH
>TRBJ1-1|TRBV19
ATWDLPNTEAF
>TRBJ2-7|TRBV30
AWSVGQVGTGDEQY
>TRBJ1-1|TRBV4-1
ASSQDRGDRVGTEAF
>TRBJ1-1|TRBV11-2
ASSPRATEAF